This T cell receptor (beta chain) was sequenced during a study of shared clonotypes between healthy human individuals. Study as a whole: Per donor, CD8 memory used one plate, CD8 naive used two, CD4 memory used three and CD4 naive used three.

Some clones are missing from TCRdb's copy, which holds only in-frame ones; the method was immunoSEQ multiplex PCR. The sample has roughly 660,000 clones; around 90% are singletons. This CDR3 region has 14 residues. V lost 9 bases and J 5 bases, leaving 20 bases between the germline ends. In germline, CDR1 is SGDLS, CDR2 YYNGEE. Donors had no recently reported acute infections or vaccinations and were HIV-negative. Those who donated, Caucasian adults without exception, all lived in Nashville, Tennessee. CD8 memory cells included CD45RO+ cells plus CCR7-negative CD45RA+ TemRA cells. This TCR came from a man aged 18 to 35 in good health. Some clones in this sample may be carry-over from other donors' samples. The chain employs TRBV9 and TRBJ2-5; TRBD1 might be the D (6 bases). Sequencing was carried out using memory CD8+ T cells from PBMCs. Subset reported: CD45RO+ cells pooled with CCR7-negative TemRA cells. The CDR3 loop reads CANKGVPGWETQYF. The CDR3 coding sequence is TGTGCCAACAAGGGGGTCCCGGGATGGGAGACCCAGTACTTC.